A single sample gave rise to the 22 T cell receptor beta chains below, sequenced in a study of tumor and adjacent non-tumor tissue in lung cancer. TCRbeta libraries were built with three rounds of nested PCR, modified from ARM-PCR. One entry per CDR3 protein results from TCRdb running MiXCR on the multiplex PCR reads. Among about 67,000 distinct CDR3 sequences listed, around 80% were seen once. This sample's RNA came from whole unsorted tissue. Distant lung tissue was collected more than 3 cm away from the tumor edge. Sequenced: distant non-tumor lung tissue. These receptor sequences come from a man aged 60-69 years with non-small cell lung cancer.

Note on this clonotype: Sequence at one end of the junction differs from germline and may be a read error. This rearrangement joins TRBV6-1 to TRBJ2-7; D gene uncertain. CDR1 is MNHNS and CDR2 is SASEGT in the germline V gene. The length of the CDR3 is 19 residues. The CDR3 bases are TGTTCCAGCAGTGTGTGGGTGGGCAGGATACCCCAAAGCTCCTACGAGCAGTACTTC. Its protein is CSSSVWVGRIPQSSYEQYF.

The genes are TRBV7-9 and TRBJ2-1; 11 bases are shared with TRBD2. CDR1 is SEHNR, CDR2 FQNEAQ, per germline (reference sequence). After removal of 6 bases from V and 4 bases from J, the junction contained 11 bases not matched to a gene. The CDR3 covers 17 residues. The DNA for the CDR3 is TGTGCCAGCAGTTGTCCCGGACTAGCGGGTTTTTACAATGAGCAGTTCTTC. Translating gives CASSCPGLAGFYNEQFF.

A word on this clonotype: One junction end does not reproduce the germline sequence, and a read error may be involved. The genes are TRBV29-1 and TRBJ2-3; D is possibly TRBD1 (6 bases). In germline, CDR1 is SQVTM, CDR2 ANQGSEA. The length of the CDR3 is 14 residues. CDR3 amino acids: CSAAGTSGTDTKYF. The CDR3 DNA follows: TGCAGCGCCGCCGGGACAAGCGGCACAGATACGAAGTATTTT.

This clonotype was found a few times. Being one base from a much bigger clone, this may be a read error. This CDR3 reads CGSSSSVGEQYF. In DNA, the CDR3 is TGCGGCAGCAGCTCCAGTGTGGGCGAGCAGTACTTC. The chain is built from TRBV5-1 and TRBJ2-7; D is undetermined. Per germline, CDR1 SGHRS and CDR2 YFSETQ. The CDR3 length is 12 residues.

About this clonotype itself: At one of its ends the junction is not consistent with the germline gene, which may arise from a read error. The gene calls are TRBV28 and TRBJ1-5; no firm D call. The CDR3 has 13 amino acids. The V gene's germline CDR1 is MDHEN and CDR2 SYDVKM. The DNA of the CDR3 is TGTGCCAGCAGCCAAGACCCCGGTCAGACCCAGCATTTT. Its protein is CASSQDPGQTQHF.

Details on this clonotype: One end of the junction varies from germline; a read error may be responsible. The chain carries TRBV12-3 or TRBV12-4 and TRBJ2-2; 9 nucleotides agree with TRBD1. CDR3 length equals 16 residues. The chain's CDR3 is CANSLGTGTNTGELFF. For the CDR3, the DNA is TGTGCCAACAGTTTAGGGACAGGGACAAATACCGGGGAGCTGTTTTTT.

Details on this clonotype: This CDR3 fails to terminate in the conserved phenylalanine or tryptophan, so it likely reflects a read error. The rearrangement links TRBV12-3 or TRBV12-4 to TRBJ2-5, with D unresolved. V was trimmed by 9 bases and J by 2 bases, leaving 13 bases between them. The CDR3 is made up of 13 amino acids. The CDR3 DNA sequence: TGTGCCAGTAGCCTGTCTTCTCAAGAGACCCAGTACTCC. Translating gives CASSLSSQETQYS.

The V call is TRBV11-1, the J call TRBJ1-1, with D uncertain. The CDR3 loop spans 13 amino acids. V lost 0 bases and J 6 bases, leaving 8 bases between the germline ends. The germline gives CDR1 SGHAT, CDR2 FQDESV (reference sequence). CDR3 DNA: TGTGCCAGCAGCTTAGCGTCGGGCCCTGAAGCTTTCTTT. It specifies CASSLASGPEAFF.

This chain connects TRBV7-9 to TRBJ2-1, with D possibly being TRBD2 (6 bases). Germline CDR1 reads SEHNR; CDR2 reads FQNEAQ (reference sequence). The CDR3 is 14 residues long. The CDR3 protein is CASSRNAGGSEQFF. The CDR3 DNA is TGTGCGAGTTCTCGGAACGCCGGGGGAAGTGAGCAGTTCTTC.

Remarks on this clonotype: The conserved phenylalanine or tryptophan is not found at the CDR3 terminus, so this likely reflects a read error. This chain uses TRBV6-5 with TRBJ1-1; D is uncertain. There are 15 residues in the CDR3. Germline-derived CDR1 and CDR2 are MNHEY and SVGAGI. As DNA, the CDR3 is TGTGCCACCAGTTACGGCGGTCAGATGTTCACTGAAGCTTTCTCT. Translation gives CATSYGGQMFTEAFS.

With respect to this clonotype: The missing conserved phenylalanine or tryptophan at the end of this CDR3 makes a read error likely. The limits of the CDR3 on the DNA are not certain, so only TCRdb's listed CDR3 is given. The chain links TRBV5-1 to TRBJ2-5. The CDR3 is 17 residues long, counting both termini. Looked up from germline, CDR1 is SGHRS and CDR2 is YFSETQ. The CDR3 spells CASSLAIGDTSKETQDI.

This clonotype was seen only a few times. This sequence may be a read error, since a much larger clone differs from it by one base. The rearrangement joins TRBV5-1 to TRBJ2-1; possibly TRBD2 for D (6 bases). The CDR3 loop spans 15 amino acids. V was pared by 0 bases and J by 6 bases, with 13 bases between. The germline V gene encodes CDR1 SGHRS and CDR2 YFSETQ. The CDR3 DNA follows: TGCGCCAGCAGCTTGGTCGGGGGTTCGGCCAATGAGCAGTTCTTC. Protein sequence: CASSLVGGSANEQFF.

Comments on this clonotype: A read error may produce the germline difference seen at one junction end. V usage is TRBV5-4 and J usage is TRBJ2-6; D is unresolved. Germline loops: CDR1 SGHNT, CDR2 YYREEE (reference sequence). The CDR3 contains 15 residues. The CDR3 spells CASSLPTSEANVLTF. The CDR3 DNA sequence: TGTGCCAGCAGCTTGCCCACCTCTGAGGCCAACGTCCTGACTTTC.

About this clonotype: Because it lacks the conserved phenylalanine or tryptophan at the end, this CDR3 is likely a read error. The gene calls are TRBV28 and TRBJ2-3; TRBD2 agrees at 7 bases. Germline V lookup: CDR1 MDHEN, CDR2 SYDVKM. The CDR3 is 15 amino acids. V trimming: 10 bases; J trimming: 6 bases; junction bases outside the gene matches: 16. CDR3 DNA: TGTGCCACCGTGCTAGCGGCCCCCAACGGGGATACGCAGTATTAT. Translated, it gives CATVLAAPNGDTQYY.

The genes are TRBV20-1 and TRBJ2-7, with no clear D. Germline-derived CDR1 and CDR2 are DFQATT and SNEGSKA (reference sequence). Trimming pared 1 base from V and 7 bases from J, leaving 17 bases between. The CDR3 consists of 14 residues. The CDR3 nucleotides read TGCAGTGCTAGAGGAAGGCTAACTCAATATGAGCAGTACTTC. This sequence encodes CSARGRLTQYEQYF.

This clonotype was picked up a small number of times. A junction boundary mismatches the germline segment, possibly from a read error. The chain recombines TRBV29-1 with TRBJ1-2; no firm D call. The length of the CDR3 is 12 residues. CDR1 and CDR2 (germline): SQVTM, ANQGSEA. The CDR3 nucleotides are TGCAGCGCCCTAGGGATCCTTTATGACTACACCTTC. It is translated as CSALGILYDYTF.

This sequence joins TRBV7-9 and TRBJ2-7; TRBD2 might be the D (7 bases). Germline V gene sequence: CDR1 SEHNR, CDR2 FQNEAQ (reference sequence). The V end was cut by 5 bases, the J end by 7 bases, with 18 bases between. The CDR3 has 14 residues. The DNA of the CDR3 is TGTGCCAGCAGCCCCTTCACGGGGGGCACTGAGCAGTACTTC. This encodes CASSPFTGGTEQYF. The whole variable domain, remainder taken from reference TRBV7-9 and TRBJ2-7, is DTGVSQNPRHKITKRGQNVTFRCDPISEHNRLYWYRQTLGQGPEFLTYFQNEAQLEKSRLLSDRFSAERPKGSFSTLEIQRTEQGDSAMYLCASSPFTGGTEQYFGPGTRLTVT.

Remarks on this clonotype: One end of the junction does not line up with germline, which may come from a read error. This chain joins TRBV7-8 and TRBJ2-6; D may be TRBD1 (6 bases). Germline values: CDR1 SGHVS, CDR2 FQNEAQ. This CDR3 contains 15 residues. The CDR3 is CASSSIQGPANVLSF. In nucleotides, the CDR3 is TGTGCCAGCAGCTCAATACAGGGACCTGCCAACGTCCTGAGTTTC.

This clonotype was seen a few times. A read error is possible here, since a much larger clone lies one base away. J is TRBJ2-2 and V is TRBV6-4, with D unresolved. V shed 0 bases and J shed 12 bases, with 11 bases lying between them. Germline CDR1 and CDR2: MRHNA and SNTAGT. This CDR3 contains 13 residues. In DNA form, the CDR3 reads TGTGCCAGCAGTGACTCTTCTTTTAGGAAGCTGTTTTTT. This sequence encodes CASSDSSFRKLFF.

In regard to this clonotype: A read error is likely, as this CDR3 ends without the conserved phenylalanine or tryptophan. The V and J genes are TRBV5-6 and TRBJ1-4; D not resolved. Trimming took off 4 bases at V and 5 bases at J, with 15 bases between the two ends. The CDR3 spans 15 residues. The V gene's germline CDR1 is SGHDT and CDR2 YYEEEE. The CDR3 DNA follows: TGTGCCAGCAGCAATAGAGTGATTAAGAATGAAAAACTGTTTCTT. Its protein product is CASSNRVIKNEKLFL.

The chain links TRBV4-2 to TRBJ2-7; TRBD1 matches 9 bases. The V and J ends lost 8 bases and 5 bases, in that order; junction bases with no gene match: 10. This CDR3 contains 14 residues. Germline CDR1 reads LGHNA; CDR2 reads YNFKEQ. Here the CDR3 DNA reads TGTGCCAGCGGGTCGACAGGGGGTAGGGACGAGCAGTACTTC. It codes for CASGSTGGRDEQYF.

To note about this clonotype: The junction departs from germline at one end; a sequencing error may be responsible. The rearrangement links TRBV10-3 to TRBJ1-4; D is uncertain. In germline, CDR1 is ENHRY, CDR2 SYGVKD. The CDR3 loop spans 14 amino acids. The CDR3 sequence: CAISVAPSSENLFF. CDR3 sequence (DNA): TGTGCCATCAGCGTCGCCCCCTCAAGTGAAAATCTGTTTTTT.